The source of this T cell receptor beta chain is a study of control samples from healthy donors and cancer patients. Method: immunoSEQ multiplex PCR; TCRdb's copy keeps in-frame clones and lacks some. The data hold 99,000 or so clones, with roughly 80% observed a single time. In regard to this clone: Compared with germline, one end of the junction differs, possibly owing to a read error.

The receptor comes from a woman between 50 and 59 years old in good health. The sequencing sample was made of blood.

Here the CDR3 DNA reads TGTGCCAGCTCCCTCCAGAGCCAAGAGACCCGGTACTTC. Its translation: CASSLQSQETRYF. V usage is TRBV18 and J usage is TRBJ2-5, with D uncertain. Per the germline V gene, CDR1 is KGHSH and CDR2 is LQKENI. The CDR3 extends over 13 amino acids.